Below, 22 T cell receptor beta chains from the same sample are listed, as sequenced in a study of T cells expressing NK-cell markers (dated by TCRdb to about 2020). Library preparation used 5' RACE. TCRdb shows the sequencer as Illumina HiSeq 2000. The reads, reprocessed by TCRdb, yield one row per CDR3 protein sequence and no DNA. This sample's table lists about 460,000 distinct CDR3 sequences. Jointly, the top ten make up almost 1.5% of the sample. Sequencing used blood T cells: a sorted CD56 or NKG2C T cell subset, CD4+ or CD8+ T cells, or bulk PBMC T cells (not recorded which). These receptors originate from a woman aged 50 to 65 in good health. Donor details come from another sample of the same person, matched by shared clones.

The chain uses TRBV25-1 and TRBJ1-6; TCRdb proposes TRBD1, but this gene call is untestable without DNA. This CDR3 has 14 residues. CDR1 is MGHDK, CDR2 SYGVNS, per germline. The CDR3: CASGRGLENSPLHF.

The V gene is TRBV9, the J gene TRBJ1-4. The CDR3 covers 15 residues. From germline, CDR1 is SGDLS and CDR2 YYNGEE. The CDR3 reads CASSPSAHSNEKLFF.

V usage is TRBV29-1 and J usage is TRBJ2-1; TCRdb's assignment of TRBD2 cannot be checked, as there is no DNA. Germline CDR1 reads SQVTM; CDR2 reads ANQGSEA. The length of the CDR3 is 15 residues. The CDR3: CSVEDKVRVVNEQFF.

The chain links TRBV12-3 or TRBV12-4 to TRBJ1-5. This CDR3 is built from 15 residues. The CDR3 loop is CASSLLPNSNQPQHF.

This rearrangement joins TRBV7-9 to TRBJ2-2; TCRdb returns TRBD2, unconfirmable since there is no DNA. Germline V gene data show CDR1 as SEHNR and CDR2 as FQNEAQ (reference sequence). The CDR3 covers 17 residues. CDR3 protein: CASSLAAGVGNTGELFF.

The CDR3 spells CASSPRLGKETQYF. This chain uses TRBV6-6 with TRBJ2-5. Germline-derived CDR1 and CDR2 are MNHNY and SVGAGI (reference sequence). The CDR3 spans 14 residues.

The chain recombines TRBV11-2 with TRBJ1-2. Germline V lookup: CDR1 SGHAT, CDR2 FQNNGV. The CDR3 totals 13 residues. The CDR3 is CASSSEINYGYTF.

The rearrangement links TRBV11-2 to TRBJ2-7. CDR3 size: 14 residues. Germline V gene lookup returns CDR1 SGHAT and CDR2 FQNNGV. The CDR3 here is CASSLRLVDYEQYF.

The J gene is TRBJ2-3, the V gene TRBV20-1; TCRdb picks TRBD2, but there is no DNA to check that call. CDR3 length equals 16 residues. CDR1 DFQATT and CDR2 SNEGSKA come from the germline V gene (reference sequence). CDR3 sequence: CSARDVGKGPLDTQYF.

This chain links TRBV11-3 with TRBJ1-4. CDR3 length: 14 residues. Looked up from germline, CDR1 is SGHNT and CDR2 is YENEEA. CDR3 loop: CASSFGGREEKLFF. Using reference TRBV11-3 and TRBJ1-4 for the parts outside the CDR3, the full variable domain is EAGVVQSPRYKIIEKKQPVAFWCNPISGHNTLYWYLQNLGQGPELLIRYENEEAVDDSQLPKDRFSAERLKGVDSTLKIQPAELGDSAVYLCASSFGGREEKLFFGSGTQLSVL.

The chain combines TRBV5-4 with TRBJ2-1; the TRBD2 assignment by TCRdb is unverifiable without DNA. The CDR3 extends over 15 amino acids. CDR1 is SGHNT, CDR2 YYREEE, per germline (reference sequence). This CDR3 is CASSLRRREYNEQFF.

The rearrangement joins TRBV12-3 or TRBV12-4 to TRBJ2-2; TCRdb calls TRBD1, which cannot be checked without DNA. The CDR3 contains 16 residues. The chain's CDR3 is CASSLSLPPNTGELFF.

The chain employs TRBV6-1 and TRBJ1-2. The CDR3 loop spans 13 amino acids. The germline V gene encodes CDR1 MNHNS and CDR2 SASEGT. This chain's CDR3 is CASTIARDYGYTF.

The chain joins TRBV6-6 to TRBJ2-1; without DNA, the TCRdb call of TRBD2 cannot be checked. In germline, CDR1 is MNHNY, CDR2 SVGAGI (reference sequence). The CDR3 extends over 15 amino acids. The CDR3 loop is CATRDSGGSHNEQFF.

The rearrangement uses TRBV5-1 and TRBJ2-2; TCRdb reports TRBD2, a call that lacks DNA to check it against. Germline V gene data show CDR1 as SGHRS and CDR2 as YFSETQ. The CDR3 totals 15 residues. This chain's CDR3 is CASKGLAGETGELFF.

The chain links TRBV19 to TRBJ2-7; the TCRdb call, TRBD1, lacks DNA for checking. Looked up from germline, CDR1 is LNHDA and CDR2 is SQIVND (reference sequence). CDR3 length: 14 residues. CDR3 sequence reads: CASSIGRGGYEQYF.

The J gene is TRBJ1-2, the V gene TRBV6-6; lacking DNA, the TRBD1 call made by TCRdb goes unchecked. The CDR3 sequence is 16 residues long. Germline CDR1 and CDR2: MNHNY and SVGAGI (reference sequence). The CDR3 here is CASTVTGGKTNYGYTF.

The chain joins TRBV5-6 to TRBJ2-5; TCRdb outputs TRBD1, but without DNA this stays unchecked. Germline CDR1 SGHDT, CDR2 YYEEEE. The CDR3 has 15 amino acids. The CDR3 is CASSWTGGDGETQYF.

The chain combines TRBV20-1 with TRBJ1-1. Germline V CDR1 and CDR2: DFQATT, SNEGSKA (reference sequence). The CDR3 is 16 residues long. Here the CDR3 reads CSATRAGGWVGTEAFF.

This rearrangement joins TRBV3-1 to TRBJ2-1; TCRdb's D call of TRBD2 is untestable without DNA. This CDR3 has 14 residues. Germline-derived CDR1 and CDR2 are LGHDT and YNNKEL (reference sequence). The CDR3 protein is CASKTSGSNNEQFF.

The rearrangement joins TRBV14 to TRBJ2-3; TCRdb reports TRBD2, a call that lacks DNA to check it against. Per the germline V gene, CDR1 is SGHDN and CDR2 is FVKESK. There are 15 residues in the CDR3. CDR3 region: CASSPTLAGAGAQYF.

CDR3 protein: CATSFEGEQFF. The chain has TRBV7-8 and TRBJ2-1; TCRdb's assignment of TRBD2 cannot be checked, as there is no DNA. Germline CDR1 and CDR2: SGHVS and FQNEAQ. This CDR3 has 11 residues.